The clone carrying this T cell receptor beta chain came up many times. TCRdb fed the reads into MiXCR, producing one record per CDR3 protein. The top ten hold about 11% of the sample, which has around 310,000 distinct CDR3 sequences, roughly 15% seen once. The data were obtained in a study of T cell repertoires in cytomegalovirus infection. Study in general: Indicated by public TCR beta signatures were CMV infection and matching HLA type.

Germline V lookup: CDR1 MGHRA, CDR2 YSYEKL. The CDR3 spans 17 residues. V gave up 1 base and J gave up 7 bases, with 22 bases separating them. The sequence was obtained from a human donor in good health (CMV status not recorded). Some clones in this sample may be carry-over from other donors' samples. Sequenced: PBMCs. The rearrangement joins TRBV4-1 to TRBJ1-2, with D maybe TRBD1 (6 bases). The CDR3 loop reads CASSQGSVFGGARGYTF. The CDR3 nucleotides read TGCGCCAGCAGCCAAGGATCAGTTTTCGGGGGGGCGCGTGGCTACACCTTC.